The T cell receptor beta chain described here comes from a study of CD4 T cells in relation to SARS-CoV-2 and coronaviruses. Assay used: immunoSEQ multiplex PCR; TCRdb lists only in-frame clones, some missing. The sample consists of about 43,000 clones, roughly four fifths of them appearing once. In regard to this clone: Its target is not known.

Looked up from germline, CDR1 is MDHEN and CDR2 is SYDVKM. Germline trimming cut 6 bases from V and 9 bases from J; bases unmatched to any gene: 13. This CDR3 region has 14 residues. The TCR comes from an adult with COVID-19. The sequenced material came from naive CD4+ T cells from PBMCs, cultured in vitro. As to subset: naive CD4+ T cells isolated by negative enrichment. The chain has TRBV28 and TRBJ1-1, with 7 bases matching TRBD1. The CDR3 DNA follows: TGTGCCAGCAGGAATAGGGGGCAGGGAGTGAAAGCTTTCTTT. Encoded protein: CASRNRGQGVKAFF. The full variable domain, in which reference TRBV28 and TRBJ1-1 provide the parts outside the CDR3, is DVKVTQSSRYLVKRTGEKVFLECVQDMDHENMFWYRQDPGLGLRLIYFSYDVKMKEKGDIPEGYSVSREKKERFSLILESASTNQTSMYLCASRNRGQGVKAFFGQGTRLTVV.